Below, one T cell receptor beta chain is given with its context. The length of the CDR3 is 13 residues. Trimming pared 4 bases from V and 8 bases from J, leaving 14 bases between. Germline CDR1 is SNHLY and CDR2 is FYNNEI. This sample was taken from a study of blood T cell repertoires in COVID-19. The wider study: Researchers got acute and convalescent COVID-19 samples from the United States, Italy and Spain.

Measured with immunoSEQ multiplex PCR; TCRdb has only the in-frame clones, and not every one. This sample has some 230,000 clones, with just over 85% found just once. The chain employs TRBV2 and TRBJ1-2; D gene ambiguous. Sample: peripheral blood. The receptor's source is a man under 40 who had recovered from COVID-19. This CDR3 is CASSVSSWHGYTF. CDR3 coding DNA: TGTGCCAGCAGTGTCTCCTCGTGGCACGGCTACACCTTC.